Each of the 5 T cell receptor beta chains below was sequenced from the same sample in a study of neoadjuvant nivolumab and ipilimumab in lung cancer. TCRdb keeps only in-frame clones here, not all; method: immunoSEQ multiplex PCR. In the table there are about 29,000 clones, about 80% of which are singletons. The sample in question was tumor tissue, obtained after neoadjuvant nivolumab, alone or with ipilimumab, at or shortly before surgery. The receptors derive from an adult with non-small cell lung cancer.

The CDR3 is CAWSVRTSGTDTQYF. The CDR3 DNA is TGTGCCTGGAGTGTCCGGACTAGCGGCACAGATACGCAGTATTTT. V gene TRBV30 combines with J gene TRBJ2-3, with 9 positions matching TRBD2. Germline CDR1 and CDR2: GTSNPN and SVGIG (reference sequence). The V gene end was trimmed by 0 bases and the J gene end by 1 base; junction bases not matched to a gene: 2. This CDR3 is 15 amino acids long.

V and J are TRBV4-1 and TRBJ1-1; D is undetermined. The V end was cut by 8 bases, the J end by 1 base, with 14 bases between. Germline V gene sequence: CDR1 MGHRA, CDR2 YSYEKL. The length of the CDR3 is 14 residues. This chain's CDR3 is CASRPTVSNTEAFF. CDR3 bases: TGCGCCAGCCGACCCACGGTTTCGAACACTGAAGCTTTCTTT.

The chain links TRBV6-5 to TRBJ2-2; TRBD1 matches at 9 bases. Germline V gives CDR1 MNHEY, CDR2 SVGAGI. Germline trimming cut 6 bases from V and 6 bases from J; bases unmatched to any gene: 8. The CDR3 spans 15 residues. The CDR3 loop is CASRPGTGWAGELFF. Here the CDR3 DNA reads TGTGCCAGCAGGCCGGGGACAGGGTGGGCCGGGGAGCTGTTTTTT.

This clone was seen more than once but under ten times. V gene TRBV20-1 combines with J gene TRBJ2-5, with D unclear. Germline CDR1 DFQATT, CDR2 SNEGSKA (reference sequence). The V and J ends lost 0 bases and 5 bases respectively, with 4 bases between them. The CDR3 has 11 residues. CDR3 residues: CSARDPETQYF. For the CDR3, the DNA is TGCAGTGCTAGAGATCCGGAGACCCAGTACTTC.

The chain recombines TRBV18 with TRBJ1-2, with D perhaps TRBD1 (6 bases). Germline V CDR1 and CDR2: KGHSH, LQKENI. The CDR3 totals 13 residues. V lost 8 bases and J lost 6, with 16 bases in between. The CDR3 nucleotides read TGTGCCAGCACCCAGTACAGGGCCAATGGCTACACCTTC. As protein: CASTQYRANGYTF.